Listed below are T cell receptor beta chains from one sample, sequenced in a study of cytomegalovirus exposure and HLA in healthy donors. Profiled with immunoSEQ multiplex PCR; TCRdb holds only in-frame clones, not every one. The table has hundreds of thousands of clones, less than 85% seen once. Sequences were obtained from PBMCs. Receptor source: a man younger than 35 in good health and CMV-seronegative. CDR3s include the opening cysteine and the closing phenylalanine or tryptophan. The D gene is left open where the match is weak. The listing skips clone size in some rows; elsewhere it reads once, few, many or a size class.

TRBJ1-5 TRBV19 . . CASSPGAKQPQHF TGTGCCAGTAGTCCGGGTGCAAAGCAGCCCCAGCATTTT
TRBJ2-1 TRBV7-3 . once CASSLSGTYNEQFF TGTGCCAGCAGCTTAAGCGGGACCTACAATGAGCAGTTCTTC
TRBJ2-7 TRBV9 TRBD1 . CASSNRDRPGEQYF TGTGCCAGCAGCAACCGGGACAGGCCAGGGGAGCAGTACTTC
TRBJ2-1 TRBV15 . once CATSQGYNEQFF TGTGCCACCAGCCAGGGGTACAATGAGCAGTTCTTC
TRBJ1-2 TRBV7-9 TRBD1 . CASSFGTGNYGYTF TGTGCCAGCAGCTTCGGGACAGGAAACTATGGCTACACCTTC
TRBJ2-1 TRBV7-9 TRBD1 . CASSSTGDNEQFF TGTGCCAGCAGCTCGACAGGGGACAATGAGCAGTTCTTC
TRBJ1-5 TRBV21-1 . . CASSNFARDIGQPQHF TGTGCCAGCAGCAACTTTGCGAGGGACATCGGTCAGCCCCAGCATTTT
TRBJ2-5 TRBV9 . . CASSVVGGYQETQYF TGTGCCAGCAGCGTAGTGGGCGGGTACCAAGAGACCCAGTACTTC
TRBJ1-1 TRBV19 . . CASSIVARGNTEAFF TGTGCCAGTAGTATAGTCGCCAGGGGGAACACTGAAGCTTTCTTT
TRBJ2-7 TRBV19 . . CATGDSLYEQYF TGTGCCACTGGGGACTCCCTATACGAGCAGTACTTC
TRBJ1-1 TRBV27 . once CASSGAGLQNTEAFF TGTGCCAGCAGTGGGGCGGGACTGCAGAACACTGAAGCTTTCTTT
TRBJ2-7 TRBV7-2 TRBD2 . CASSLRGSGSYEQYF TGTGCCAGCAGTTTGCGGGGTAGCGGGAGTTACGAGCAGTACTTC
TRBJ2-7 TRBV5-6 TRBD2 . CASSLSGNHYEQYF TGTGCCAGCAGCTTGAGCGGGAATCACTACGAGCAGTACTTC
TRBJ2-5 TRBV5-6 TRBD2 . CASSSPGLADQETQYF TGTGCCAGCAGCTCGCCGGGACTAGCAGACCAAGAGACCCAGTACTTC
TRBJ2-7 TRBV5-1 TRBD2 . CASSFGSGSSYEQYF TGCGCCAGCAGCTTTGGGAGCGGGAGCTCCTACGAGCAGTACTTC
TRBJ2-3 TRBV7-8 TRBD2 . CASSLGGTSYSDTQYF TGTGCCAGCAGCTTAGGTGGGACTAGCTATTCCGATACGCAGTATTTT
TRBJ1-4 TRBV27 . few CASSPYGISYEKLFF TGTGCCAGCTCCCCCTACGGGATCTCCTACGAAAAACTGTTTTTT
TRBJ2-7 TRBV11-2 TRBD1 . CASSLEGGAYEQYF TGTGCCAGCAGCTTAGAAGGGGGCGCGTACGAGCAGTACTTC
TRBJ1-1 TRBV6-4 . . CASSGVPQEPTNTEAFF TGTGCCAGCAGTGGAGTGCCACAGGAGCCTACAAACACTGAAGCTTTCTTT
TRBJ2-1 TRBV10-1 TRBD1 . CASSVKSTGRMDEQFF TGCGCCAGCAGCGTAAAGTCGACAGGGAGAATGGATGAGCAGTTCTTC
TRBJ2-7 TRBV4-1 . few CASSHPGEKAEQYF TGCGCCAGCAGCCACCCAGGGGAAAAGGCCGAGCAGTACTTC
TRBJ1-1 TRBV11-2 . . CASSSDLGGVVTEAFF TGTGCCAGCAGCTCGGATCTAGGAGGGGTGGTCACTGAAGCTTTCTTT
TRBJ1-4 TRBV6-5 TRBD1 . CASSLTGDSNEKLFF TGTGCCAGCAGTTTAACAGGGGATTCTAATGAAAAACTGTTTTTT
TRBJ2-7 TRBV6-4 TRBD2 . CASSEPAGVFREQYF TGTGCCAGCAGTGAGCCAGCGGGGGTTTTTCGCGAGCAGTACTTC
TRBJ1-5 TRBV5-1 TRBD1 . CASSLVRGQGGSNQPQHF TGCGCCAGCAGCTTGGTCCGAGGACAGGGTGGTAGCAATCAGCCCCAGCATTTT
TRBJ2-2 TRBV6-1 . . CASSVISGPGELFF TGTGCCAGCAGTGTAATCAGCGGGCCCGGGGAGCTGTTTTTT
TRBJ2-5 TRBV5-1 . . CASSSTGQDQETQYF TGCGCCAGCAGCTCCACAGGCCAGGACCAAGAGACCCAGTACTTC
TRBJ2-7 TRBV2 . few CASRAEAYEQYF TGTGCCAGCAGAGCGGAAGCCTACGAGCAGTACTTC
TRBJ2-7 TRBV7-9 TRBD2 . CASSQTSGSVYEQYF TGTGCCAGCAGCCAGACTAGCGGGAGCGTTTACGAGCAGTACTTC
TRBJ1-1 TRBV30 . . CAWSVDRNTEAFF TGTGCCTGGAGTGTGGACAGGAACACTGAAGCTTTCTTT
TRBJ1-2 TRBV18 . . CASSQGAAEGYTF TGTGCCAGCTCACAAGGGGCGGCGGAGGGCTACACCTTC
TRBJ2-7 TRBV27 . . CASSYRRVRYEQYF TGTGCCAGCAGTTACCGCAGGGTACGGTACGAGCAGTACTTC
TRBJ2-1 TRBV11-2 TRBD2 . CASSRETSGTYNEQFF TGTGCCAGCAGCCGGGAGACTAGCGGGACGTACAATGAGCAGTTCTTC
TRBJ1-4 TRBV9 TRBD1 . CASSEAGQVLCSNEKLFF TGTGCCAGCAGCGAGGCCGGACAGGTCCTATGTTCGAATGAAAAACTGTTTTTT
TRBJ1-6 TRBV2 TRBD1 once CASTWTGSSYNSPLHF TGTGCCAGCACTTGGACAGGGAGCTCCTATAATTCACCCCTCCACTTT
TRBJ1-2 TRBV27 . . CASSLYLGDPEGYTF TGTGCCAGCAGTTTGTATCTGGGAGACCCCGAGGGCTACACCTTC
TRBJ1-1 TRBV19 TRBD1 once CASSPRDRGTYTEAFF TGTGCCAGTAGTCCACGGGACAGGGGGACGTACACTGAAGCTTTCTTT
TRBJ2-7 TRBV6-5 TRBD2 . CASSSPSSGEQYF TGTGCCAGCAGTTCACCTTCTAGCGGCGAGCAGTACTTC
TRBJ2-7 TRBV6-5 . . CASSYSSGLSYEQYF TGTGCCAGCAGTTACTCGAGCGGCTTATCCTACGAGCAGTACTTC
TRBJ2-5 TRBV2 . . CASSPTRETQYF TGTGCCAGCAGTCCCACACGCGAGACCCAGTACTTC
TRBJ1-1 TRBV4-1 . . CASSFQQGTNTEAFF TGCGCCAGCAGCTTTCAACAGGGTACGAACACTGAAGCTTTCTTT
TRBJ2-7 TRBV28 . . CASSLLTDFYEQYF TGTGCCAGCAGTTTACTAACAGATTTCTACGAGCAGTACTTC
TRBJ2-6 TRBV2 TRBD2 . CASMIFPGLAGGGDSGANVLTF TGTGCCAGCATGATTTTTCCGGGACTAGCGGGAGGAGGGGACTCTGGGGCCAACGTCCTGACTTTC
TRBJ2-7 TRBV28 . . CASSSPGLITDEQYF TGTGCCAGCAGTTCTCCGGGACTCATCACCGACGAGCAGTACTTC
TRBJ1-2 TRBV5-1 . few CASSLDRQVRFYGYTF TGCGCCAGCAGCTTGGACCGACAGGTTAGGTTCTATGGCTACACCTTC
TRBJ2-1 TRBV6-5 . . CASSYSRNPYNEQFF TGTGCCAGCAGTTACTCGCGGAACCCCTACAATGAGCAGTTCTTC
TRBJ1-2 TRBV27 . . CASTKSGADGYTF TGTGCCAGCACCAAATCAGGGGCCGATGGCTACACCTTC
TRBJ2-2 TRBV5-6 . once CASSLGGVQNTGELFF TGTGCCAGCAGCTTAGGAGGGGTCCAGAACACCGGGGAGCTGTTTTTT
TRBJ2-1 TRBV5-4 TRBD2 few CASSNLPGLAPYNEQFF TGTGCCAGCAGCAACCTCCCAGGACTAGCGCCCTACAATGAGCAGTTCTTC
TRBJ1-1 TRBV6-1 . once CASLRRYRVDTEAFF TGTGCCAGTCTACGTCGCTACAGGGTGGACACTGAAGCTTTCTTT
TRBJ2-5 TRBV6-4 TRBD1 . CASSGPRQGEEETQYF TGTGCCAGCAGTGGTCCCCGACAGGGAGAGGAAGAGACCCAGTACTTC
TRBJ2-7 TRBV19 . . CASRRAGANYYEQYF TGTGCCAGTCGACGGGCAGGGGCCAACTACTACGAGCAGTACTTC
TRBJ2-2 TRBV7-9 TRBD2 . CASRSGTSGGNTGELFF TGTGCCAGCAGATCCGGGACTAGCGGGGGTAACACTGGGGAGCTGTTTTTT
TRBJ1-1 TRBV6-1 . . CASSEGDLNTEAFF TGTGCCAGCAGTGAAGGAGATCTCAACACTGAAGCTTTCTTT